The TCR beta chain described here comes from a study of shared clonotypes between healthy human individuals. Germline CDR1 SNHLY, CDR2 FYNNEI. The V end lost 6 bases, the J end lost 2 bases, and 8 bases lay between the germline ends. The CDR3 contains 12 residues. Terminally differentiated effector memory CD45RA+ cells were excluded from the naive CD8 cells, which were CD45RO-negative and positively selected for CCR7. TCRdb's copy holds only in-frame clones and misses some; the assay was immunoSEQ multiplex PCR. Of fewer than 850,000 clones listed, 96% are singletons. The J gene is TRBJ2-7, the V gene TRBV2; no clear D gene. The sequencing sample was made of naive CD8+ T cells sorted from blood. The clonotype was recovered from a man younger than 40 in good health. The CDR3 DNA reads TGTGCCAGCAGGGACCTAGCCTACGAGCAGTACTTC. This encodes CASRDLAYEQYF.